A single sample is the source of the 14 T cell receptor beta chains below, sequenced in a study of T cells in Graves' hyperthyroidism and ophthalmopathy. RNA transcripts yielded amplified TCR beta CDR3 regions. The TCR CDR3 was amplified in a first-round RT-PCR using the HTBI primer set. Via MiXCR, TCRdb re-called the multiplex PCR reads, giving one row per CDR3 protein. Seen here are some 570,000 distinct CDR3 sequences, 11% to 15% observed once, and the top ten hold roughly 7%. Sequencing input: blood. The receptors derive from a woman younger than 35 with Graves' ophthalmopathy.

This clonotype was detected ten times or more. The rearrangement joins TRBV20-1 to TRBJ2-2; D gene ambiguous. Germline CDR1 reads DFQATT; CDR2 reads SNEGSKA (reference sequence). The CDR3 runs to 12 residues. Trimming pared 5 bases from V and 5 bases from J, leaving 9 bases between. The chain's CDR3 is CSAPIDTGELFF. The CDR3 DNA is TGCAGTGCTCCAATCGATACCGGGGAGCTGTTTTTT.

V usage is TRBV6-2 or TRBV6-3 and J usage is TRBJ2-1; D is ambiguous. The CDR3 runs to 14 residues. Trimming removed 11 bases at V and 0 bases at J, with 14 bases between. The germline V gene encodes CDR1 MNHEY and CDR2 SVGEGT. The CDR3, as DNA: TGTGCCTCAACTCACTCCGGCTCCTACAATGAGCAGTTCTTC. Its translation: CASTHSGSYNEQFF.

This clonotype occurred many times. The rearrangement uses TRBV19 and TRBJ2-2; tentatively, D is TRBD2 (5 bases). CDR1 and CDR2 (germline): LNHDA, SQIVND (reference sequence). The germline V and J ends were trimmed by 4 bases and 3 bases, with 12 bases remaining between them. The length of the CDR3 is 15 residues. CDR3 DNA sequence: TGTGCCAGTAGTAATGGTGGGAGCTACACCGGGGAGCTGTTTTTT. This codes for CASSNGGSYTGELFF.

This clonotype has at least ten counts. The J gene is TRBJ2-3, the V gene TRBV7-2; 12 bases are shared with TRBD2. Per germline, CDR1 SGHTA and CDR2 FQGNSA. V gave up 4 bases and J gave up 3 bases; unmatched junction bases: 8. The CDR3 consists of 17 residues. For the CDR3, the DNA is TGTGCCAGCAGCTCCCACCCTAGCGGGGGGGGGACAGATACGCAGTATTTT. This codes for CASSSHPSGGGTDTQYF. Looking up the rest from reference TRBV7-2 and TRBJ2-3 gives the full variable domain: GAGVSQSPSNKVTEKGKDVELRCDPISGHTALYWYRQSLGQGLEFLIYFQGNSAPDKSGLPSDRFSAERTGGSVSTLTIQRTQQEDSAVYLCASSSHPSGGGTDTQYFGPGTRLTVL.

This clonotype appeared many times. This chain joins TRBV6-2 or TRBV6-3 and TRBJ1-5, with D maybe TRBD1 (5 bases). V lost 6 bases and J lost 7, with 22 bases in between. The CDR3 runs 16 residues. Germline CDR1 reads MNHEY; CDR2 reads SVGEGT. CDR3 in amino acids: CASSPLNGGRRQPQHF. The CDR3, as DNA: TGTGCCAGCAGCCCCCTGAACGGGGGGAGGCGGCAGCCCCAGCATTTT.

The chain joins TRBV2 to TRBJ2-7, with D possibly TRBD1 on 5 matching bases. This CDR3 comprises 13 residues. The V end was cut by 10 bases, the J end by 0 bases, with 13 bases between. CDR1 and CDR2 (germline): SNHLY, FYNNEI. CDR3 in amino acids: CANSTGDSYEQYF. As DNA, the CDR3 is TGTGCCAACAGCACAGGAGACTCCTACGAGCAGTACTTC.

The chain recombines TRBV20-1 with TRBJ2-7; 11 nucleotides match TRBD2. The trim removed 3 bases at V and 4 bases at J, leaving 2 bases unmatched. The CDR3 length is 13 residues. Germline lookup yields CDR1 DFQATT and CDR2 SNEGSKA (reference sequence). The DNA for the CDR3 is TGCAGTGCTAGGGTAGCGGGAGGGTACGAGCAGTACTTC. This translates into CSARVAGGYEQYF.

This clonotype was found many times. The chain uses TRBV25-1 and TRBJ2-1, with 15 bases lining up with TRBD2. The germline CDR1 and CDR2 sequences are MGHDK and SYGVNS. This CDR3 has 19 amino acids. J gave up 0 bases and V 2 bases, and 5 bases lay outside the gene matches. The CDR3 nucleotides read TGTGCCAGCAGTGAAATGGGGACTAGCGGGAGGAGCTCCTACAATGAGCAGTTCTTC. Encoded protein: CASSEMGTSGRSSYNEQFF.

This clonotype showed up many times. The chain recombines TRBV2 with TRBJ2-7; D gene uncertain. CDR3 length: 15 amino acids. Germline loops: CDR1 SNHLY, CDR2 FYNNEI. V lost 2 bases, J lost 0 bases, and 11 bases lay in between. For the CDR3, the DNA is TGTGCCAGCAGTGAACTGGAGACATCCTCCTACGAGCAGTACTTC. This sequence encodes CASSELETSSYEQYF. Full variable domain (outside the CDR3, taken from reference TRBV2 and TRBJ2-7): EPEVTQTPSHQVTQMGQEVILRCVPISNHLYFYWYRQILGQKVEFLVSFYNNEISEKSEIFDDQFSVERPDGSNFTLKIRSTKLEDSAMYFCASSELETSSYEQYFGPGTRLTVT.

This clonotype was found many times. The chain's CDR3 is CSARDVRSYNEQFF. The CDR3 DNA follows: TGCAGTGCTAGAGATGTTCGCTCCTACAATGAGCAGTTCTTC. The chain joins TRBV20-1 to TRBJ2-1, with D unresolved. V gave up 0 bases and J gave up 0 bases, with 6 bases separating them. This CDR3 comprises 14 residues. Germline V lookup: CDR1 DFQATT, CDR2 SNEGSKA (reference sequence).

The CDR3 DNA follows: TGTGCCAGCAGTTACCCGGGACTAGCGATAGACAATGAGCAGTTCTTC. As protein: CASSYPGLAIDNEQFF. The V and J genes are TRBV6-5 and TRBJ2-1; 10 bases are a match to TRBD2. Germline V gene data show CDR1 as MNHEY and CDR2 as SVGAGI. This CDR3 is built from 16 residues. Losses at the gene ends were 2 bases for V and 5 bases for J; bases not matched to a gene: 6.

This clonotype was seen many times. The CDR3 loop reads CATNRDREDEQFF. The CDR3 DNA follows: TGTGCCACCAACCGGGACAGGGAAGATGAGCAGTTCTTC. The chain links TRBV10-3 to TRBJ2-1; 9 nucleotides align to TRBD1. Per the germline V gene, CDR1 is ENHRY and CDR2 is SYGVKD. The CDR3 is made up of 13 amino acids. V lost 10 bases and J lost 8; bases outside the gene matches: 9.

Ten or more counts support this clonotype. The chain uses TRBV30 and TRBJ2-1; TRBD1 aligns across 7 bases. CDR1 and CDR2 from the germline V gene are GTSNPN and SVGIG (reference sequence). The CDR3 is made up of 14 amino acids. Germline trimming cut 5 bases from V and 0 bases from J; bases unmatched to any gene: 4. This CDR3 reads CAWLGGSSYNEQFF. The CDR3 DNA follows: TGTGCCTGGCTAGGGGGCAGCTCCTACAATGAGCAGTTCTTC.

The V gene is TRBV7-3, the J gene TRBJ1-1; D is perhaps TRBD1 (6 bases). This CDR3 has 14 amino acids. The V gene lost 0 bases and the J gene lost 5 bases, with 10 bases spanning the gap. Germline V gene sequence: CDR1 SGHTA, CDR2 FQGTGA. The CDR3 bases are TGTGCCAGCAGCTTAACCGGGGGGCAGACTGAAGCTTTCTTT. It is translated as CASSLTGGQTEAFF.